This T cell receptor beta chain was captured by sequencing in a study of CD8 T cells in Susac syndrome. For the study at large: When their blood was taken, patients with Susac syndrome were therapy-naive, taking corticosteroids, or taking intravenous immunoglobulin alone.

Germline V lookup: CDR1 GTSNPN, CDR2 SVGIG (reference sequence). With 4 bases clipped from V and 4 bases from J, the junction kept 0 bases outside the gene matches. The CDR3 runs 13 residues. Reverse transcription of about 0.45 to 1 ug RNA was performed with random hexamers. The amplification used immunoSEQ multiplex PCR on TCR beta CDR3; it spanned 54 Vbeta and 13 Jbeta. TCRdb re-derived calls from the immunoSEQ multiplex PCR reads in MiXCR, one entry per CDR3 protein. The sample holds about 180,000 distinct CDR3 sequences; around 94% are singletons and the top ten take approximately 0.099%. The chain is built from TRBV30 and TRBJ2-3; 12 positions match TRBD2. The receptor comes from a human donor with Susac syndrome. Sequenced: CD4+ T cells from PBMCs. The DNA of the CDR3 is TGTGCCTGGACTAGCGGGGGGGCAGATACGCAGTATTTT. It yields the protein CAWTSGGADTQYF.